Sequencing of this TCR beta chain was carried out in a study of STAT5B mutations in CD4+ large granular lymphocyte leukemia. V lost 1 base and J lost 6; bases outside the gene matches: 11. CDR1 is SGHRS, CDR2 YFSETQ, per germline. CDR3 length: 18 residues. The table came from immunoSEQ multiplex PCR; TCRdb's copy has only in-frame clones and leaves some out. The top ten hold under 1.2% of the sample, which has around 29,000 clones, over 70% seen once. The sequence was obtained from a human donor in good health. This rearrangement joins TRBV5-1 to TRBJ1-6; 9 positions agree with TRBD1. Sample: CD4+ T cells from blood buffy coats. CDR3 DNA: TGCGCCAGCAGCTTGTCGGGACAGGGTCGCGCTGGTAATTCACCCCTCCACTTT. Its translation is CASSLSGQGRAGNSPLHF.